Each of the 26 T cell receptor beta chains below was sequenced from the same sample in a study of T cell responses to AZD1222 COVID-19 vaccine. Assay: immunoSEQ multiplex PCR; the TCRdb copy retains only in-frame clones and omits some. The sample shows more than 85,000 clones, approximately 90% of them seen only once. Specimen: peripheral blood, collected on day 0 of AZD1222 vaccination. The receptors shown here come from an adult in good health.

This sequence joins TRBV7-8 and TRBJ2-3; 14 nucleotides agree with TRBD2. This CDR3 is built from 17 residues. V dropped 4 bases and J dropped 4; count of bases not matched to a gene: 7. Germline V lookup: CDR1 SGHVS, CDR2 FQNEAQ. The chain's CDR3 is CASSSLTSGRAPDTQYF. For the CDR3, the DNA is TGTGCCAGCAGCTCCTTGACTAGCGGGAGGGCCCCAGATACGCAGTATTTT.

The chain's CDR3 is CASRRTGEDSPLHF. The CDR3 DNA is TGCGCCAGCAGACGGACAGGAGAAGATTCACCCCTCCACTTT. This chain joins TRBV5-1 and TRBJ1-6; TRBD1 matches 7 bases. The CDR3 is 14 residues long. Germline V gene data show CDR1 as SGHRS and CDR2 as YFSETQ. Unmatched junction bases numbered 7, after V lost 5 bases and J lost 8 bases.

This chain connects TRBV6-2 or TRBV6-3 to TRBJ2-6; possible D gene TRBD2, 5 bases. The CDR3 is made up of 18 amino acids. V was pared by 5 bases and J by 0 bases, with 17 bases between. The V gene's germline CDR1 is MNHEY and CDR2 SVGEGT. The CDR3 here is CASSAQRAGYSGANVLTF. CDR3 DNA: TGTGCCAGCAGTGCCCAACGGGCGGGTTACTCTGGGGCCAACGTCCTGACTTTC.

This chain links TRBV6-2 or TRBV6-3 with TRBJ2-2, with TRBD1 matching 7 bases. The CDR3 spans 17 residues. CDR1 is MNHEY and CDR2 is SVGEGT in the germline V gene. V trimming: 0 bases; J trimming: 1 base; junction bases outside the gene matches: 5. This CDR3 is CASSYSVGGENTGELFF. For the CDR3, the DNA is TGTGCCAGCAGTTACTCAGTAGGGGGCGAGAACACCGGGGAGCTGTTTTTT.

CDR3: CASSPPNFDYEQYF. Written as DNA, the CDR3 is TGTGCCAGCTCACCACCGAACTTCGACTACGAGCAGTACTTC. The rearrangement joins TRBV18 to TRBJ2-7; D is undetermined. The CDR3 is made up of 14 amino acids. Germline assignment: CDR1 KGHSH and CDR2 LQKENI. The germline V and J ends were trimmed by 0 bases and 3 bases, with 9 bases remaining between them.

V and J are TRBV6-5 and TRBJ1-5; no firm D call. V lost 6 bases, J lost 1 base, and 7 bases lay in between. The germline V gene has CDR1 MNHEY and CDR2 SVGAGI. The CDR3 spans 13 residues. This chain's CDR3 is CASSPNSNQPQHF. The CDR3 nucleotides are TGTGCCAGCAGCCCAAACAGCAATCAGCCCCAGCATTTT.

This clone has a single count. J is TRBJ1-1 and V is TRBV7-8, with D hard to call. Germline CDR1 is SGHVS and CDR2 is FQNEAQ. The CDR3 loop spans 13 amino acids. Trimming pared 1 base from V and 1 base from J, leaving 4 bases between. CDR3 in amino acids: CASSLVRNTEAFF. The DNA of the CDR3 is TGTGCCAGCAGCTTAGTCCGGAACACTGAAGCTTTCTTT.

This chain uses TRBV5-4 with TRBJ1-2, with 9 bases that match TRBD1. The CDR3 spans 14 residues. The germline CDR1 and CDR2 sequences are SGHNT and YYREEE (reference sequence). V lost 3 bases and J lost 10; bases outside the gene matches: 10. In nucleotides, the CDR3 is TGTGCCAGCAGCTATCCCGGACAGGGGAGACACTACACCTTC. Translating it yields CASSYPGQGRHYTF.

The chain carries TRBV5-6 and TRBJ2-7; D may correspond to TRBD1 or TRBD2 (5 bases each). The germline V and J ends were trimmed by 4 bases and 5 bases, with 10 bases remaining between them. The CDR3 sequence is 12 residues long. The V gene's germline CDR1 is SGHDT and CDR2 YYEEEE. CDR3 DNA sequence: TGTGCCAGCAGCCCGGGACGTCACGAGCAGTACTTC. Amino acids: CASSPGRHEQYF.

This chain uses TRBV16 with TRBJ1-6; TRBD1 might be the D (5 bases). Looked up from germline, CDR1 is KGHSY and CDR2 is FQNENV. The CDR3 has 14 amino acids. The V and J ends lost 5 bases and 10 bases respectively, with 15 bases between them. As DNA, the CDR3 is TGTGCCAGCAGCGCCGTCAGGGACGGGTCACCCCTCCACTTT. This sequence encodes CASSAVRDGSPLHF.

The chain joins TRBV5-1 to TRBJ1-2; D might be TRBD1 (5 bases). Germline CDR1 reads SGHRS; CDR2 reads YFSETQ. This CDR3 is 14 amino acids long. V shed 4 bases and J shed 2 bases, with 12 bases lying between them. CDR3 residues: CASSRDRPNYGYTF. The CDR3 bases are TGCGCCAGCAGCCGGGACCGGCCCAACTATGGCTACACCTTC. Variable domain in full (rest from reference TRBV5-1 and TRBJ1-2): KAGVTQTPRYLIKTRGQQVTLSCSPISGHRSVSWYQQTPGQGLQFLFEYFSETQRNKGNFPGRFSGRQFSNSRSEMNVSTLELGDSALYLCASSRDRPNYGYTFGSGTRLTVV.

CDR3 coding DNA: TGCGCCAGCAGCCAAGAGGGACAGGGGCTCTCACCCCTCCACTTT. It specifies CASSQEGQGLSPLHF. This chain uses TRBV4-3 with TRBJ1-6; TRBD1 matches at 10 bases. The germline V gene has CDR1 LGHNA and CDR2 YSLEER. The CDR3 has 15 amino acids. V shed 0 bases, J shed 10 bases, and the junction held 3 bases outside the gene matches.

This clone was recorded once. The CDR3 spells CAWSVGRDTEAFF. As DNA, the CDR3 is TGTGCCTGGAGTGTTGGCCGAGACACTGAAGCTTTCTTT. The rearrangement links TRBV30 to TRBJ1-1; D is uncertain. Trimming left V 0 bases short and J 3 bases short, with 8 bases between. Germline assignment: CDR1 GTSNPN and CDR2 SVGIG (reference sequence). The CDR3 is made up of 13 amino acids.

The V call is TRBV2, the J call TRBJ2-1, with D maybe TRBD2 (6 bases). This CDR3 contains 14 residues. Trimming left V 5 bases short and J 5 bases short, with 13 bases between. Germline V gene data show CDR1 as SNHLY and CDR2 as FYNNEI. The CDR3 spells CASSPGTFNNEQFF. CDR3 in DNA: TGTGCCAGCAGTCCCGGGACTTTCAACAATGAGCAGTTCTTC. Together with reference TRBV2 and TRBJ2-1, the CDR3 gives the full variable domain: EPEVTQTPSHQVTQMGQEVILRCVPISNHLYFYWYRQILGQKVEFLVSFYNNEISEKSEIFDDQFSVERPDGSNFTLKIRSTKLEDSAMYFCASSPGTFNNEQFFGPGTRLTVL.

The V call is TRBV7-2, the J call TRBJ2-5; D gene ambiguous. Trimming took off 1 base at V and 0 bases at J, with 0 bases between the two ends. Germline lookup yields CDR1 SGHTA and CDR2 FQGNSA. CDR3 length: 12 residues. This CDR3 reads CASSLDQETQYF. The CDR3 nucleotides read TGTGCCAGCAGCTTAGACCAAGAGACCCAGTACTTC.

The rearrangement joins TRBV4-2 to TRBJ1-6; a possible D gene is TRBD1 (5 bases). From germline, CDR1 is LGHNA and CDR2 YNFKEQ. The V end was cut by 2 bases, the J end by 0 bases, with 17 bases between. The CDR3 consists of 19 residues. The CDR3 DNA reads as TGTGCCAGCAGCCAATGGAACACAGGATTTAGCTCCTATAATTCACCCCTCCACTTT. Encoded protein: CASSQWNTGFSSYNSPLHF.

The CDR3 spells CATSSRVDYEQYF. In nucleotides, the CDR3 is TGTGCCACCAGTTCCAGGGTCGACTACGAGCAGTACTTC. The chain uses TRBV24-1 and TRBJ2-7; TRBD1 is a possible D gene (5 bases). CDR1 is KGHDR and CDR2 is SFDVKD in the germline V gene. The CDR3 has 13 residues. V lost 6 bases, J lost 3 bases, and 11 bases lay in between.

This chain joins TRBV11-1 and TRBJ1-1; D not certain. Germline CDR1 reads SGHAT; CDR2 reads FQDESV (reference sequence). V gave up 2 bases and J gave up 4 bases, with 8 bases separating them. The CDR3 totals 13 residues. The chain's CDR3 is CASSLSSFTEAFF. The CDR3 coding sequence is TGTGCCAGCAGCTTAAGTAGTTTCACTGAAGCTTTCTTT.

The chain combines TRBV5-6 with TRBJ1-1; perhaps TRBD1 as D (6 bases). V was clipped by 4 bases and J by 7 bases, with 14 bases between them. CDR1 is SGHDT and CDR2 is YYEEEE in the germline V gene. The CDR3 contains 13 residues. The DNA of the CDR3 is TGTGCCAGCAGCCTATCGACAGGCGGTGAAGCTTTCTTT. Translating gives CASSLSTGGEAFF.

The chain recombines TRBV21-1 with TRBJ2-7; TRBD1, the D gene given by the table, was not confirmed from the DNA. TRBV21-1 is listed as a pseudogene. CDR3 length equals 14 residues. The CDR3, as DNA: TGTGCCAGCAGCAAAGCTGACAGGGCCTACGAGCAGTACGTC. Translating it yields CASSKADRAYEQYV.

The rearrangement uses TRBV11-2 and TRBJ2-7; the D is unclear. The CDR3 sequence is 13 residues long. The germline gives CDR1 SGHAT, CDR2 FQNNGV. V was cut by 4 bases and J by 6 bases, with 13 bases left in between. CDR3 sequence reads: CASSSLPTREQYV. The DNA of the CDR3 is TGTGCCAGCAGCTCTCTACCGACCCGCGAGCAGTACGTC.

This chain uses TRBV9 with TRBJ2-2, with 13 bases lining up with TRBD2. The CDR3 consists of 16 residues. The J segment lost 0 bases and the V segment lost 7 bases, leaving 3 bases of the junction unmatched. Germline-derived CDR1 and CDR2 are SGDLS and YYNGEE. The CDR3: CASGLAGDANTGELFF. CDR3 sequence (DNA): TGTGCCAGCGGACTAGCGGGGGACGCGAACACCGGGGAGCTGTTTTTT.

The rearrangement links TRBV12-3 or TRBV12-4 to TRBJ1-4, with 8 bases that match TRBD1. With 6 bases clipped from V and 6 bases from J, the junction kept 0 bases outside the gene matches. The length of the CDR3 is 12 residues. CDR3 residues: CASRQGDEKLFF. CDR3 DNA sequence: TGTGCCAGCAGACAGGGGGATGAAAAACTGTTTTTT.

V gene TRBV24-1 combines with J gene TRBJ2-3; the D is unclear. The CDR3 runs to 14 residues. Per germline, CDR1 KGHDR and CDR2 SFDVKD. The V end lost 3 bases, the J end lost 0 bases, and 6 bases lay between the germline ends. In DNA, the CDR3 is TGTGCCACCAGTGATGTTACTAGCACAGATACGCAGTATTTT. Amino acids: CATSDVTSTDTQYF.

V usage is TRBV5-1 and J usage is TRBJ2-5; tentative D call: TRBD2 (6 bases). The CDR3 length is 15 residues. CDR1 and CDR2 from the germline V gene are SGHRS and YFSETQ. V was clipped by 0 bases and J by 2 bases, with 11 bases between them. The CDR3 protein is CASSLEAGIQETQYF. The CDR3 DNA reads as TGCGCCAGCAGCTTGGAGGCGGGGATACAAGAGACCCAGTACTTC.

The chain carries TRBV9 and TRBJ2-3, with 8 positions matching TRBD2. The CDR3 is 15 amino acids. Germline V lookup: CDR1 SGDLS, CDR2 YYNGEE. V shed 3 bases and J 2 bases; nucleotides not matched to a gene: 5. This CDR3 is CASSALAAPTDTQYF. The CDR3 bases are TGTGCCAGCAGCGCACTAGCGGCTCCCACAGATACGCAGTATTTT. The full variable domain, completed using reference TRBV9 and TRBJ2-3, is DSGVTQTPKHLITATGQRVTLRCSPRSGDLSVYWYQQSLDQGLQFLIQYYNGEERAKGNILERFSAQQFPDLHSELNLSSLELGDSALYFCASSALAAPTDTQYFGPGTRLTVL.